The entry that follows covers one TCR beta chain sequence. Enrolled during active infection, Seattle patients were then followed longitudinally. The data were taken from a study of blood T cell repertoires in COVID-19. Study-level background: The United States, Italy and Spain provided the acute and convalescent COVID-19 samples. T cells, B-cell-depleted T cells, or PBMCs supplied cDNA or gDNA.

After removal of 4 bases from V and 2 bases from J, the junction contained 4 bases not matched to a gene. Germline lookup yields CDR1 SEHNR and CDR2 FQNEAQ (reference sequence). This CDR3 contains 15 residues. Per the authors' pipeline: Estimated nucleated cell counts came from reference gene primer amplification. The assay was immunoSEQ multiplex PCR, and TCRdb's table has in-frame clones only and misses some. V and J calls and clone size follow that table, whereas D and trimming were derived from the DNA. The sample consists of 350,000 to 500,000 clones, approximately 90% of them appearing once. This TCR was sampled from a man younger than 30 with COVID-19, enrolled during active disease. The gene calls are TRBV7-9 and TRBJ2-7, with TRBD1 matching over 11 bases. Sequencing was performed on peripheral blood. The CDR3 spells CASSSRDRGAYEQYF. CDR3 coding DNA: TGTGCCAGCAGCTCCCGGGACAGGGGGGCCTACGAGCAGTACTTC.